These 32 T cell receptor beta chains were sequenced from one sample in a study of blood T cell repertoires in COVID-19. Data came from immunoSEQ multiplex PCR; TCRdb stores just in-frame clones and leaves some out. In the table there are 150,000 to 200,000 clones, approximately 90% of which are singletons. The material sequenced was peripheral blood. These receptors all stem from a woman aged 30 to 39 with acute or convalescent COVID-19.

The CDR3 loop reads CASSKLSGAGYGYTF. CDR3 in DNA: TGTGCCAGCAGCAAGTTGTCAGGGGCAGGGTATGGCTACACCTTC. This rearrangement joins TRBV21-1 to TRBJ1-2; the table calls TRBD1, which could not be checked here. TRBV21-1 is a listed pseudogene. The CDR3 spans 15 residues.

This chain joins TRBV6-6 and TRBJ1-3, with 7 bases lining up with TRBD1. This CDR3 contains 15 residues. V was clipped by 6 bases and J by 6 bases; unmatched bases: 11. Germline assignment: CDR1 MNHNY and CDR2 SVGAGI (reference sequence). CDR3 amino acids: CASSPRGGEENTIYF. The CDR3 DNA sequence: TGTGCCAGCAGCCCTCGAGGGGGCGAGGAAAACACCATATATTTT.

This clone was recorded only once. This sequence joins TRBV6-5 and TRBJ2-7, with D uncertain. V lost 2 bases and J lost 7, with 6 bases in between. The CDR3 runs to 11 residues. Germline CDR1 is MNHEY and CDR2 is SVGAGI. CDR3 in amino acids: CASSYMREQYF. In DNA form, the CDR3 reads TGTGCCAGCAGTTACATGAGAGAGCAGTACTTC.

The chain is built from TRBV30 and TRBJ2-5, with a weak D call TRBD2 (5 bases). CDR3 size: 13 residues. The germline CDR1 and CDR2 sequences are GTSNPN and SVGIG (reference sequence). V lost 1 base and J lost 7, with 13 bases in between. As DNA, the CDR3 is TGTGCCTGGAGTGCGAACTCCGCGGGGACCCAGTACTTC. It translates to CAWSANSAGTQYF.

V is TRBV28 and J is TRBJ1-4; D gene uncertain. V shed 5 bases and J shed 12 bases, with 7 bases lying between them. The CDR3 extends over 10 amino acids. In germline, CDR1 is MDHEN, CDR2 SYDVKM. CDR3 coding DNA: TGTGCCAGCAGTGCGACTGAACTGTTTTTT. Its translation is CASSATELFF.

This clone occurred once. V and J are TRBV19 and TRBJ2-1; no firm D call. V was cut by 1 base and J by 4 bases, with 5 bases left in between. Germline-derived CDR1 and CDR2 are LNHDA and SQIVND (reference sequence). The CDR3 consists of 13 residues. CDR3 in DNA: TGTGCCAGTAGTATAGGAGTTTACAATGAGCAGTTCTTC. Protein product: CASSIGVYNEQFF.

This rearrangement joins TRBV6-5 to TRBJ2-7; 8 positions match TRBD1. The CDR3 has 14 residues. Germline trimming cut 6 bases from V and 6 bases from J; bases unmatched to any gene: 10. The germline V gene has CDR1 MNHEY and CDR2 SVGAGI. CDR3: CASRATGDRSEQYF. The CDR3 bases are TGTGCCAGCAGAGCGACAGGGGATAGGAGCGAGCAGTACTTC.

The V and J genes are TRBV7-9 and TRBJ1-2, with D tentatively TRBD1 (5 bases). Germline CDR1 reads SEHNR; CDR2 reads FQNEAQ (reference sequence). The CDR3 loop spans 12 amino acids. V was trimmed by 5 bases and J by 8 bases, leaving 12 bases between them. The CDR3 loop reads CASSRIQEGYTF. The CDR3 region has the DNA TGTGCCAGCAGCCGAATACAGGAGGGCTACACCTTC.

CDR3 amino acids: CASSQGGGVGELFF. CDR3 nucleotide sequence: TGTGCCAGCAGCCAAGGAGGAGGGGTCGGGGAGCTGTTTTTT. The chain has TRBV14 and TRBJ2-2; tentative D call: TRBD2 (6 bases). The germline V gene encodes CDR1 SGHDN and CDR2 FVKESK. V lost 1 base and J 7 bases, leaving 10 bases between the germline ends. The CDR3 totals 14 residues. Based on the CDR3 plus reference TRBV14 and TRBJ2-2, the full variable domain is EAGVTQFPSHSVIEKGQTVTLRCDPISGHDNLYWYRRVMGKEIKFLLHFVKESKQDESGMPNNRFLAERTGGTYSTLKVQPAELEDSGVYFCASSQGGGVGELFFGEGSRLTVL.

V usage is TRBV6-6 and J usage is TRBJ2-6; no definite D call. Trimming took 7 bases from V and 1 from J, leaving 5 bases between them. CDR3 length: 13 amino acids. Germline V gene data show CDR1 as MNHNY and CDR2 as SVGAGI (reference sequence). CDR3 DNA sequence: TGTGCCAGCACGCGTTCTGGGGCCAACGTCCTGACTTTC. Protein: CASTRSGANVLTF.

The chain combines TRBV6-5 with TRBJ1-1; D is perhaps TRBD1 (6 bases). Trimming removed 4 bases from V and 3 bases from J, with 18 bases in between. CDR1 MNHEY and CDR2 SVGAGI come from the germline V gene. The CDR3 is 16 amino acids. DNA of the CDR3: TGTGCCAGCAGTTCTGACCCGACAGGAACTTACACTGAAGCTTTCTTT. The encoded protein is CASSSDPTGTYTEAFF.

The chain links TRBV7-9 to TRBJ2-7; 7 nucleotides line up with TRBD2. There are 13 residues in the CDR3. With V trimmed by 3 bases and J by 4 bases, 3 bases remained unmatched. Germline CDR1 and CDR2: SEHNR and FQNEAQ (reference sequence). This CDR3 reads CASSFTGGYEQYF. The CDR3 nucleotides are TGTGCCAGCAGCTTTACGGGGGGATACGAGCAGTACTTC.

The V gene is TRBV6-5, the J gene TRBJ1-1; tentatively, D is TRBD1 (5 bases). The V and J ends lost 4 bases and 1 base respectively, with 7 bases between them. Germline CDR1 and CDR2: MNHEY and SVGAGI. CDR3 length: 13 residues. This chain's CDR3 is CASSFDRNTEAFF. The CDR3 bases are TGTGCCAGCAGTTTCGACAGGAACACTGAAGCTTTCTTT.

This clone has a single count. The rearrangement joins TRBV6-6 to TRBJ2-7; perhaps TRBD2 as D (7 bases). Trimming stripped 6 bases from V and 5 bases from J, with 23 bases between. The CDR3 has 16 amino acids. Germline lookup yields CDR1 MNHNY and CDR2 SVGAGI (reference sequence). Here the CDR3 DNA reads TGTGCCAGCAGCCGCTACACCAAGGGGGGGGGAGACGAGCAGTACTTC. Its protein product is CASSRYTKGGGDEQYF.

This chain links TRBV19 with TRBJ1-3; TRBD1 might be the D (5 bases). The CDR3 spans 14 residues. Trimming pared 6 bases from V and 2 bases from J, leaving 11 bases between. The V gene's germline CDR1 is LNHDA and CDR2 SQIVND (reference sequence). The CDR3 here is CASRHTGTGNTIYF. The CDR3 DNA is TGTGCCAGTAGACATACAGGTACTGGAAACACCATATATTTT.

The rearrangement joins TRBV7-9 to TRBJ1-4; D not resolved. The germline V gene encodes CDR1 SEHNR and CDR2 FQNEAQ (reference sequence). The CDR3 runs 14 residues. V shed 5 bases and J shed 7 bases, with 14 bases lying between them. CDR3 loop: CASSPSYLSEKLFF. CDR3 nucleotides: TGTGCCAGCAGCCCTAGCTATCTATCTGAAAAACTGTTTTTT.

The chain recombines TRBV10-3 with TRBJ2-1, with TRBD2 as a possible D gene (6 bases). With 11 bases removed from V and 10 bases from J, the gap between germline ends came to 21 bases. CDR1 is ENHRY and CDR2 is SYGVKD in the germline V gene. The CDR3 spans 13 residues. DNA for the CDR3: TGTGCCTCAGCTCGGGACTCCTCAGGGGAGCAGTTCTTC. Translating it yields CASARDSSGEQFF.

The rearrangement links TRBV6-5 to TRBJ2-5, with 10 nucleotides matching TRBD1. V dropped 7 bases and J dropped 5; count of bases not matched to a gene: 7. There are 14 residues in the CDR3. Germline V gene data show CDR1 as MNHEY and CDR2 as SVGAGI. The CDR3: CASIWDRGRETQYF. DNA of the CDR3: TGTGCCAGCATATGGGACAGGGGACGCGAGACCCAGTACTTC.

CDR3 bases: TGTGCCAGCAGCTCGGGACTAGCAGTCACCGGGGAGCTGTTTTTT. Translation: CASSSGLAVTGELFF. The rearrangement joins TRBV7-9 to TRBJ2-2; 9 bases map to TRBD2. CDR1 is SEHNR, CDR2 FQNEAQ, per germline (reference sequence). Germline trimming cut 4 bases from V and 4 bases from J; bases unmatched to any gene: 4. The CDR3 sequence is 15 residues long.

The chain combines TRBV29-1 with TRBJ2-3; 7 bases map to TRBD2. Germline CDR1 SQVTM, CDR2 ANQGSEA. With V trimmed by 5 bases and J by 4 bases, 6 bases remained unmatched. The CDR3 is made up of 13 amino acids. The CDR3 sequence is CSVRGRASDTQYF. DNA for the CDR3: TGCAGCGTTCGTGGGAGGGCCTCAGATACGCAGTATTTT.

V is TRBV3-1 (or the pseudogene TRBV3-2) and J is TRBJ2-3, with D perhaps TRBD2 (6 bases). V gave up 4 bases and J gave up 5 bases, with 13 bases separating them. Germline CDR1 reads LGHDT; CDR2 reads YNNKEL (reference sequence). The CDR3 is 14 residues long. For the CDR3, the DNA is TGTGCCAGCAGCCTGGTAGCGGAAGGAGATACGCAGTATTTT. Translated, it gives CASSLVAEGDTQYF.

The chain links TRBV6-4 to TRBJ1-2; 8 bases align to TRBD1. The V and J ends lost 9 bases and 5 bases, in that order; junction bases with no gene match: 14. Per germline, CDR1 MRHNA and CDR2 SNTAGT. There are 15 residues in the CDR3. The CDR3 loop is CARGSLRGRRYGYTF. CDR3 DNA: TGTGCCAGAGGATCCCTCAGGGGGCGTAGATATGGCTACACCTTC.

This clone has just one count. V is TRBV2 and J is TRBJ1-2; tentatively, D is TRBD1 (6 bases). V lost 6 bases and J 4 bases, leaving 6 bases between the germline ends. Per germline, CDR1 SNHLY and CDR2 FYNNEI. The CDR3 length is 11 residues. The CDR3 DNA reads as TGTGCCAGCAGACAGGGCTATGGCTACACCTTC. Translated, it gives CASRQGYGYTF. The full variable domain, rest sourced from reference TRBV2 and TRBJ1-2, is EPEVTQTPSHQVTQMGQEVILRCVPISNHLYFYWYRQILGQKVEFLVSFYNNEISEKSEIFDDQFSVERPDGSNFTLKIRSTKLEDSAMYFCASRQGYGYTFGSGTRLTVV.

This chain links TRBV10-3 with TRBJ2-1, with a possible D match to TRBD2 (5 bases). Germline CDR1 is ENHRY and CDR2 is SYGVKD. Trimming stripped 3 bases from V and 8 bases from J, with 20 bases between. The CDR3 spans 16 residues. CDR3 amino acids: CAISDPRLPGDYEQFF. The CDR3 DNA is TGTGCCATCAGTGACCCCCGCCTACCCGGGGATTATGAGCAGTTCTTC.

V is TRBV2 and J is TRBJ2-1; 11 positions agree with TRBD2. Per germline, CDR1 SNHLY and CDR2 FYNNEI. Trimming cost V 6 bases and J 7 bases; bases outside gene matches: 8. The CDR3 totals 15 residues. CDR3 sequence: CASRVRLAGQNEQFF. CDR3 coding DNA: TGTGCCAGCAGGGTTCGACTAGCGGGGCAGAATGAGCAGTTCTTC.

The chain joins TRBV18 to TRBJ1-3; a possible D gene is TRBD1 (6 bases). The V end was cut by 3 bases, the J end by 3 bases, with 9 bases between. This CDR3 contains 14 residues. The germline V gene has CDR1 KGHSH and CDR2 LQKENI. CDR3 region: CASSPRQDGNTIYF. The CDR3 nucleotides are TGTGCCAGCTCACCGCGACAGGATGGAAACACCATATATTTT.

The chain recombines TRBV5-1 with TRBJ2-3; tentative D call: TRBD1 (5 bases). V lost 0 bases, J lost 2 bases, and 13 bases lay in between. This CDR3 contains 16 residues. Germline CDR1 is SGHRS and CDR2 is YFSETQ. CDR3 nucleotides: TGCGCCAGCAGCTTGGTCACAGGATCTTTCACAGATACGCAGTATTTT. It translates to CASSLVTGSFTDTQYF.

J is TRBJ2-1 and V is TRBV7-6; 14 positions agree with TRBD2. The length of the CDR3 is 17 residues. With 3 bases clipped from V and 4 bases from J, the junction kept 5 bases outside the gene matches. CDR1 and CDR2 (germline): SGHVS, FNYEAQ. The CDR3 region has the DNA TGTGCCAGCAGCTTGGGGACTAGCGGGAGTATTTACAATGAGCAGTTCTTC. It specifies CASSLGTSGSIYNEQFF.

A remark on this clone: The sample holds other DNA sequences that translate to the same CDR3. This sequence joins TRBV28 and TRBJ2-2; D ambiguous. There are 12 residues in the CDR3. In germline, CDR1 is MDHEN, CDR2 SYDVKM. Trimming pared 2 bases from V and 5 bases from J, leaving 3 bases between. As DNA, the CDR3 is TGTGCCAGCAGTTTACGGACCGGGGAGCTGTTTTTT. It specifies CASSLRTGELFF.

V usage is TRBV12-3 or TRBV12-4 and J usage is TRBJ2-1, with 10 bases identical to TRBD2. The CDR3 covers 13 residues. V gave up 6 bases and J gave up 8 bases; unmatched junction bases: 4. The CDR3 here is CASRASGRDEQFF. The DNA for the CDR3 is TGTGCCAGCAGGGCGAGCGGGAGGGATGAGCAGTTCTTC.

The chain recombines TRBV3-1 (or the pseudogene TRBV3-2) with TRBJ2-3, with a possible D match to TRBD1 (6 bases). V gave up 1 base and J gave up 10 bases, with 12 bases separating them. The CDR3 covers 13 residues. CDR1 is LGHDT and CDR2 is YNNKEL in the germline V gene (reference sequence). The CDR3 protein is CASSQGRDTPQYF. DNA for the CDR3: TGTGCCAGCAGCCAAGGTCGGGACACACCGCAGTATTTT.

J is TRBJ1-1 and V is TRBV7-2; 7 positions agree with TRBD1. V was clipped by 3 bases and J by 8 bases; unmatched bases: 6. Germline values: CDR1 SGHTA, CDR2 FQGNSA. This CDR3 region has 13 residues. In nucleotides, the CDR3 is TGTGCCAGCAGCTTGGGGCTGACAGGGGAAGCTTTCTTT. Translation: CASSLGLTGEAFF.